Sequencing of this TCR beta chain was carried out in a study of beta chain features in type 1 diabetes. There are 15 residues in the CDR3. V lost 1 base, J lost 6 bases, and 5 bases stayed unmatched. In germline, CDR1 is SEHNR, CDR2 FQNEAQ (reference sequence). Expressed TCRB transcripts were sequenced, since all the RNA that had been isolated was reverse transcribed. Assay used: immunoSEQ multiplex PCR; TCRdb lists only in-frame clones, some missing. The profile shows more than 30,000 clones, 64% of them singletons. The sequenced sample consisted of Tregs from blood. The sequence derives from a young woman in good health. The chain combines TRBV7-9 with TRBJ2-7; TRBD1 matches 11 bases. The CDR3 sequence: CASSLVLGQGAEQYF. The CDR3 region has the DNA TGTGCCAGCAGCTTAGTCCTAGGACAGGGGGCCGAGCAGTACTTC.